Shown below are 7 T cell receptor beta chains from a single sample sequenced in a study of technical replicates of blood from four donors. Sequencing used immunoSEQ multiplex PCR; TCRdb keeps in-frame clones, though not all of them. The profile shows approximately 70,000 clones, around nine tenths of them singletons. The sample taken for sequencing was T cells isolated from PBMCs. The receptors shown here come from a human donor in good health.

The chain carries TRBV6-5 and TRBJ2-7; 10 nucleotides line up with TRBD2. The germline V gene has CDR1 MNHEY and CDR2 SVGAGI. This CDR3 spans 15 amino acids. With V trimmed by 5 bases and J by 1 base, 5 bases remained unmatched. CDR3 in DNA: TGTGCCAGCAGTACTCAACTAGCGGGATCCTACGAGCAGTACTTC. Encoded protein: CASSTQLAGSYEQYF.

The J gene is TRBJ2-1, the V gene TRBV4-2; TRBD2 matches at 8 bases. This CDR3 contains 17 residues. Germline V lookup: CDR1 LGHNA, CDR2 YNFKEQ. V dropped 0 bases and J dropped 5; count of bases not matched to a gene: 9. The CDR3 DNA reads TGTGCCAGCAGCCAAGATTCTCCAGCGGGAGAAGACAATGAGCAGTTCTTC. Protein sequence: CASSQDSPAGEDNEQFF.

V gene TRBV4-1 combines with J gene TRBJ2-7, with D possibly matching TRBD2 (5 bases). This CDR3 has 14 residues. The ends were cut back, 2 bases at V and 2 bases at J, with 10 bases in the middle. The germline CDR1 and CDR2 sequences are MGHRA and YSYEKL. CDR3 in amino acids: CASSQPSRTYEQYF. CDR3 sequence (DNA): TGCGCCAGCAGCCAACCTAGCAGAACCTACGAGCAGTACTTC.

Here the CDR3 DNA reads TGTGCCAGCAACGTAAGGGGACAGCCCCAGCATTTT. It is translated as CASNVRGQPQHF. The genes are TRBV7-2 and TRBJ1-5; weak D call: TRBD1 (5 bases). CDR3 length equals 12 residues. V was shortened by 7 bases and J by 7 bases, with 11 bases between the two germline ends. CDR1 and CDR2 (germline): SGHTA, FQGNSA.

This rearrangement joins TRBV4-2 to TRBJ2-3, with TRBD2 matching over 7 bases. Germline V gives CDR1 LGHNA, CDR2 YNFKEQ. CDR3 length equals 15 residues. With 4 bases clipped from V and 3 bases from J, the junction kept 7 bases outside the gene matches. The CDR3 reads CASSPAAGVTDTQYF. CDR3 coding DNA: TGTGCCAGCAGCCCCGCGGCGGGAGTTACAGATACGCAGTATTTT.

The chain employs TRBV5-4 and TRBJ2-7; TRBD1 matches 9 bases. Unmatched junction bases numbered 9, after V lost 4 bases and J lost 4 bases. From germline, CDR1 is SGHNT and CDR2 YYREEE (reference sequence). The CDR3 is 15 amino acids. The CDR3 is CASSHFGTGSYEQYF. The CDR3 DNA follows: TGTGCCAGCAGCCACTTCGGGACAGGGTCATACGAGCAGTACTTC.

This CDR3 is CASSVGGESNEQFF. DNA of the CDR3: TGTGCCAGCAGCGTAGGGGGGGAGAGCAATGAGCAGTTCTTC. This chain joins TRBV11-3 and TRBJ2-1; possible D gene TRBD2, 7 bases. The CDR3 is 14 amino acids. Between the trimmed V and J ends, which lost 5 bases and 6 bases, there was a span of 14 bases. Looked up from germline, CDR1 is SGHNT and CDR2 is YENEEA.